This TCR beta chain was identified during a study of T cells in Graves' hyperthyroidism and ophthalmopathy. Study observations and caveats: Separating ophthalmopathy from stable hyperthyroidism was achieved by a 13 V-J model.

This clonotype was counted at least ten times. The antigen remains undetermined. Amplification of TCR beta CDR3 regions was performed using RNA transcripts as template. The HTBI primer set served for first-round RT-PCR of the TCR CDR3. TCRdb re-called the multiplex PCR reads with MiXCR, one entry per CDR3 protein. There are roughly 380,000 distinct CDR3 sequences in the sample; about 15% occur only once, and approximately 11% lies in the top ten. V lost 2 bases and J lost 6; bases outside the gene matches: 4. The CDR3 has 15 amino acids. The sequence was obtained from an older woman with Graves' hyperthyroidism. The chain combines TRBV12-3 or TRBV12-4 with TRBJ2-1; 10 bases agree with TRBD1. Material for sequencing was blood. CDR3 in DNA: TGTGCCAGCAGTTTATGGGACAGGGGTGGCAATGAGCAGTTCTTC. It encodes CASSLWDRGGNEQFF.